This TCR beta chain was profiled in a study of vaccination and CD4 T cells after COVID-19. Study in general: Median draw time for post-COVID samples was 101 days post-diagnosis (range 35 to 161).

At the Johns Hopkins FTIC core, DNA taken from cultured CD4+ T cells was sequenced by way of the Oncomine TCR Beta short-read assay. Once CD4+ T cells had been cultured, genomic DNA was extracted from them. Via MiXCR, TCRdb re-called the PCR reads, giving one row per CDR3 protein. In the table there are under 8,000 distinct CDR3 sequences, roughly 32% of which are singletons. Indicated treatment: 10-day PBMC culture with coronavirus spike peptide pools or control peptides (ViraFEST assay). During the years 2011-2018, before the COVID-19 pandemic, the unexposed donor's CD4+ T cells were collected. With approximately 10 ug/ml peptide pools and approximately 10 IU/ml IL-2, PBMCs were cultured at approximately 2 million per well. When approximately ten days of culture had elapsed, CD4+ T cells were isolated by negative selection. It was SARS-CoV-2 S/N and four cold-coronavirus spikes that probed unexposed-donor CD4+ T cells, cells permitting.

On this clonotype: The antigen remains undetermined.

J lost 3 bases, V lost 5 bases, and 10 bases had no gene match. The CDR3 is made up of 16 amino acids. Per germline, CDR1 SGHTA and CDR2 FQGNSA. V and J are TRBV7-2 and TRBJ2-7; 10 positions agree with TRBD2. The sample was CD4+ T cells from blood, cultured in vitro. The sequence derives from a human donor in good health. As DNA, the CDR3 is TGTGCCAGCAGCACCCCGCGAGCGGGAGGGCACTACGAGCAGTACTTC. As protein: CASSTPRAGGHYEQYF.